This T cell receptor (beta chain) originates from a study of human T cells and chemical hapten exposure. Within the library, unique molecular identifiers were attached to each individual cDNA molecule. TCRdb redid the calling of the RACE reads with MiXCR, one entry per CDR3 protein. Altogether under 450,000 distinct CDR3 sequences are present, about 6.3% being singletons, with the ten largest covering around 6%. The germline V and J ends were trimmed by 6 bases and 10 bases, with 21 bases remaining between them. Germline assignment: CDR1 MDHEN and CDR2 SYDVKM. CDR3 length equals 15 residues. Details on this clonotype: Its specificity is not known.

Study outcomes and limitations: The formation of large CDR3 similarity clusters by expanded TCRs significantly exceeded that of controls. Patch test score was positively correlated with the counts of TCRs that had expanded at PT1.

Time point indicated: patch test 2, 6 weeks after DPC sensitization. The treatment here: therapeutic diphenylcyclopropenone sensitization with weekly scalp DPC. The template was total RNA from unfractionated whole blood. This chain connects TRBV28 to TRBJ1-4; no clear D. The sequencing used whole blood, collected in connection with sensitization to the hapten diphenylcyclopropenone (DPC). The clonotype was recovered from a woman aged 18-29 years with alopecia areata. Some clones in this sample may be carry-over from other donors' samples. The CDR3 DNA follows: TGTGCCAGCAGCCGTGGACCCCCCTTCCGGGGAAAACTGTTTTTT. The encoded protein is CASSRGPPFRGKLFF.